This TCR beta chain emerged from a study of Graves' ophthalmopathy and Graves' hyperthyroidism. Findings and limits, study-wide: Blood also carried most expanded thyroid clonotypes exceeding 0.001 frequency.

As regards this clonotype: What it binds is unknown.

This CDR3 is built from 16 residues. Germline trimming cut 3 bases from V and 5 bases from J; bases unmatched to any gene: 4. CDR1 is SGHAT and CDR2 is FQNNGV in the germline V gene. Stable hyperthyroidism referred to disease that showed no ophthalmopathy within 18 months of follow-up. Hyperthyroidism patients, aged 18 to 65, were newly diagnosed, under 2 months' duration. What supplied the PBMCs was approximately 10 ml of fresh peripheral blood. RNA transcripts provided the template for amplifying TCR beta CDR3 regions. Amplification began with first-round RT-PCR using HTBI primers, then second-round multiplex PCR was performed. TCRdb processed the multiplex PCR reads anew with MiXCR; each CDR3 protein has one entry. The table includes around 22,000 distinct CDR3 sequences, approximately 48% detected once.

V and J are TRBV11-2 and TRBJ1-4; 12 bases line up with TRBD1. Specimen: peripheral blood. The TCR comes from an adult woman with stable Graves' hyperthyroidism. The CDR3 spells CASSFGTGGRNEKLFF. Here the CDR3 DNA reads TGTGCCAGCAGCTTCGGGACAGGGGGCCGGAATGAAAAACTGTTTTTT.